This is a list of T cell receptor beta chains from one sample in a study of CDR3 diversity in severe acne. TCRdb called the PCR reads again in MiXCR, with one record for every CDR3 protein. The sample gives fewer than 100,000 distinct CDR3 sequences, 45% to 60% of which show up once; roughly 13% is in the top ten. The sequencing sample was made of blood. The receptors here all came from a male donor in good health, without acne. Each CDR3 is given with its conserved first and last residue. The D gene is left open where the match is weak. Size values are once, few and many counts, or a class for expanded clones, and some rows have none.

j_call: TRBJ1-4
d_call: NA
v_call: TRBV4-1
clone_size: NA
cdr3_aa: CAGSQLLGRGYEKLFF
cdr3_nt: TGCGCCGGCAGCCAGTTACTGGGGAGGGGGTATGAAAAACTGTTTTTT

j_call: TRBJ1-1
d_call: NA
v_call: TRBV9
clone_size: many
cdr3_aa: CASGGRLGTEAFF
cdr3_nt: TGTGCCAGCGGAGGGCGTCTGGGCACTGAAGCTTTCTTT

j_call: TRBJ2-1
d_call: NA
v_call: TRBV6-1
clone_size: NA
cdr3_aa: CASSYGGRKPSYNEQFF
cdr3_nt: TGTGCCAGCAGTTACGGGGGACGAAAACCCTCCTACAATGAGCAGTTCTTC

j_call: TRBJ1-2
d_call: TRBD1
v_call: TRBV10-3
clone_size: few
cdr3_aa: CAIQGALSKGYTF
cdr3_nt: TGTGCCATACAGGGGGCTCTTTCGAAAGGCTACACCTTC

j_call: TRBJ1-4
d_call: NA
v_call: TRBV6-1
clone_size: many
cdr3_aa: CASSDRVLVREKLFF
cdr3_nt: TGTGCCAGCAGTGACAGAGTCCTGGTCCGTGAAAAACTGTTTTTT

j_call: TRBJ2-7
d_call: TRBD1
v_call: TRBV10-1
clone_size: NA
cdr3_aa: CASSESGTGGRNEQYF
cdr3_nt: TGCGCCAGCAGTGAGTCCGGGACAGGGGGCAGAAACGAGCAGTACTTC

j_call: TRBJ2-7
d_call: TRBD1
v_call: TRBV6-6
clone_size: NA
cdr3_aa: CASDGTADPEQYF
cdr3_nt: TGTGCCAGCGACGGGACAGCCGACCCAGAGCAGTACTTC

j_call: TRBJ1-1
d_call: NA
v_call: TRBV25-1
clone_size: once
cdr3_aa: CASSPRRENTEAFF
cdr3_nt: TGTGCCAGCAGCCCCCGCCGGGAGAACACTGAAGCTTTCTTT

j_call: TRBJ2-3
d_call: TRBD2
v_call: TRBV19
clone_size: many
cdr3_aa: CASWGSGSSTDTQYF
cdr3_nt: TGTGCCAGTTGGGGTAGCGGGTCTAGCACAGATACGCAGTATTTT

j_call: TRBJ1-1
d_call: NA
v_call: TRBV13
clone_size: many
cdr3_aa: CASSLGTAGVNTEAFF
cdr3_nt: TGTGCCAGCAGCTTAGGCACGGCGGGTGTGAACACTGAAGCTTTCTTT

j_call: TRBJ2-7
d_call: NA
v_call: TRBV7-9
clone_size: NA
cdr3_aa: CASSLGGGWGYEQYF
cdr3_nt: TGTGCCAGCAGCTTAGGCGGAGGGTGGGGGTACGAGCAGTACTTC

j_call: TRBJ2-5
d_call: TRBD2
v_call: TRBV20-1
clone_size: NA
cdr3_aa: CSAPGGVGETQYF
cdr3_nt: TGCAGTGCCCCGGGGGGGGTCGGAGAGACCCAGTACTTC

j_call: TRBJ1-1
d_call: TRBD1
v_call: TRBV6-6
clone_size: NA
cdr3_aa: CASSYRKGARFAEAFF
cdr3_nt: TGTGCCAGCAGTTACCGGAAGGGGGCCAGGTTCGCTGAAGCTTTCTTT

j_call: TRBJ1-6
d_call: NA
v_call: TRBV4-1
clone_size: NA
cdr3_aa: CASSQTVFNSPLHF
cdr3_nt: TGCGCCAGCAGCCAAACGGTCTTCAATTCACCCCTCCACTTT

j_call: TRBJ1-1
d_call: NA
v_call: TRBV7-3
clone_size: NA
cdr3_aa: CASSPPTTAEAFF
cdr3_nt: TGTGCCAGCAGCCCGCCCACGACCGCTGAAGCTTTCTTT

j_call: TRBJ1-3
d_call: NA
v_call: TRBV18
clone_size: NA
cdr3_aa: CASSPSAGDRNTIYF
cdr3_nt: TGTGCCAGCTCACCCTCGGCAGGGGACAGAAACACCATATATTTT

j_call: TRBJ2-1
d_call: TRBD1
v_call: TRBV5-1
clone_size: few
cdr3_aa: CASSLGTGGYNEQFF
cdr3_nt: TGCGCCAGCAGCTTGGGGACAGGGGGCTACAATGAGCAGTTCTTC

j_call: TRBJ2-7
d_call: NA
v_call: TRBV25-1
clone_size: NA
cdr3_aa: CASSQALGQFYEQYF
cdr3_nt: TGTGCCAGCAGCCAAGCGCTAGGACAGTTCTACGAGCAGTACTTC

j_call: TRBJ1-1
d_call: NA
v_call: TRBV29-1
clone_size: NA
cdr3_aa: CSVPGKLNTEAFF
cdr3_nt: TGCAGCGTTCCCGGGAAATTGAACACTGAAGCTTTCTTT

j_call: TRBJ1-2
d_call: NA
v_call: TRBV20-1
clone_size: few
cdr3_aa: CSAGQENYGYTF
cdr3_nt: TGCAGTGCTGGCCAGGAGAACTATGGCTACACCTTC

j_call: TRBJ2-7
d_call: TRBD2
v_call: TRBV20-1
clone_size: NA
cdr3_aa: CSAPSGSSYEQYF
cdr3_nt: TGCAGTGCTCCTAGCGGGAGCTCCTACGAGCAGTACTTC

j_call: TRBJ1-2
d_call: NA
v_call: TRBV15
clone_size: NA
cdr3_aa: CATSRDLGSNYGYTF
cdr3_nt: TGTGCCACCAGCAGAGACCTGGGGTCTAACTATGGCTACACCTTC

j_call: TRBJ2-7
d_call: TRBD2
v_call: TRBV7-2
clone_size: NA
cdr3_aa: CASSLASGLAGEGYEQYF
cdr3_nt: TGTGCCAGCAGCTTAGCGAGCGGACTAGCGGGTGAAGGGTACGAGCAGTACTTC

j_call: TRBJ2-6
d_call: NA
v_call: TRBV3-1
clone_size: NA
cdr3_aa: CASSLTPRTTISGANVLTF
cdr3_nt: TGTGCCAGCAGCCTAACCCCGAGGACAACCATCTCTGGGGCCAACGTCCTGACTTTC

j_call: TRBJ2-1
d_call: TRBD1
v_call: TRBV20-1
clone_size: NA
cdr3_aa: CSASSRDRYKRNEQFF
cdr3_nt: TGCAGTGCCAGCAGCAGGGACAGGTACAAACGCAATGAGCAGTTCTTC

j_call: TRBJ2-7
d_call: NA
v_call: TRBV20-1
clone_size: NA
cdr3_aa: CSLEPSSYEQYF
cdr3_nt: TGCAGCTTGGAACCGAGCTCCTACGAGCAGTACTTC

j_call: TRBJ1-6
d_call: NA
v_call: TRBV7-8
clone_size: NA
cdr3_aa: CASSYGRIALHF
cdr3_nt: TGTGCCAGCAGCTACGGGAGGATCGCCCTCCACTTT

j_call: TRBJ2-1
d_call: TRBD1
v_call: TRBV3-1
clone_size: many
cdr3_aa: CASSQGIGTGSREQFF
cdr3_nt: TGTGCCAGCAGCCAAGGGATAGGGACAGGGTCGAGGGAGCAGTTCTTC

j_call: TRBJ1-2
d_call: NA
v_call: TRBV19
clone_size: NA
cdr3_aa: CASNTEGTTYGYTF
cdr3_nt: TGTGCCAGTAATACTGAGGGGACGACGTATGGCTACACCTTC

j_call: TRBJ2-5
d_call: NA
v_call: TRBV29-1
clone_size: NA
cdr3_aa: CSVLGGEETQYF
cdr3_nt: TGCAGCGTCCTTGGGGGAGAAGAGACCCAGTACTTC

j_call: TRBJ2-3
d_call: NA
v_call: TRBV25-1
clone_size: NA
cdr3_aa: CASKSGGTDTQYF
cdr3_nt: TGTGCCAGCAAGTCAGGGGGCACAGATACGCAGTATTTT

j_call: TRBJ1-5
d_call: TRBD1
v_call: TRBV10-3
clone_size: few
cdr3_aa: CAIRDTGGNQPQHF
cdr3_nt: TGTGCCATCAGGGATACAGGGGGCAATCAGCCCCAGCATTTT

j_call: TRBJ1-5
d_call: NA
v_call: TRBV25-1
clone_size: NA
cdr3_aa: CASSSNRVGQPQHF
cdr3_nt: TGTGCCAGCAGTTCGAACAGGGTCGGACAGCCCCAGCATTTT

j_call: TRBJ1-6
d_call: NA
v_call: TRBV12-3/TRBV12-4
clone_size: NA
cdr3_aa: CASTTNTPLHF
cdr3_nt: TGTGCCAGCACCACGAATACACCCCTCCACTTT

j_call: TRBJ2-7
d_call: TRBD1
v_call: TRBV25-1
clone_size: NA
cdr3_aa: CASSGQGAIYEQYF
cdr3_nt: TGTGCCAGCAGTGGCCAGGGGGCGATCTACGAGCAGTACTTC

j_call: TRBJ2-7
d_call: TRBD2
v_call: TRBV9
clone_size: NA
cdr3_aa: CASSALSGVSSYEQYF
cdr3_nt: TGTGCCAGCAGCGCACTCAGCGGGGTCAGCTCCTACGAGCAGTACTTC

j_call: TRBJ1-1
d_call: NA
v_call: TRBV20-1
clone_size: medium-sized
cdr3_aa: CSARALIMNTEAFF
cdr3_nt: TGCAGTGCTAGAGCCCTTATCATGAACACTGAAGCTTTCTTT

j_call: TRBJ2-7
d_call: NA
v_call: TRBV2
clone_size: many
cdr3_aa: CASSLYTSYEQYF
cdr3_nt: TGTGCCAGCAGCCTTTACACTTCCTACGAGCAGTACTTC

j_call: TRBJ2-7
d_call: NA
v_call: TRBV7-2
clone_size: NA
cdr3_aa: CASRKRRASSEKHF
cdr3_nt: TGCGCCAGCAGGAAGAGACGAGCAAGCTCCGAGAAGCACTTC

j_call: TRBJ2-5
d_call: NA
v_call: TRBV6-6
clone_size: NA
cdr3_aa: CASSSSAQETQYF
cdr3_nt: TGTGCCAGCAGTTCGAGCGCGCAAGAGACCCAGTACTTC

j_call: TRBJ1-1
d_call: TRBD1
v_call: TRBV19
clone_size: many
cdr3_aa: CASSWGQGWGAFF
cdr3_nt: TGTGCCAGTAGTTGGGGACAGGGGTGGGGAGCTTTCTTT

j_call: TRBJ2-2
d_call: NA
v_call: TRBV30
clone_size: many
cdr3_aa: CAWSLQPNTGELFF
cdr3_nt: TGTGCCTGGAGTTTACAGCCGAACACCGGGGAGCTGTTTTTT

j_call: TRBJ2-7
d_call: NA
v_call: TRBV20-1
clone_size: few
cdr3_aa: CSARGGRGAFEQYF
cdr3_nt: TGCAGTGCTAGAGGGGGGCGGGGAGCTTTCGAGCAGTACTTC

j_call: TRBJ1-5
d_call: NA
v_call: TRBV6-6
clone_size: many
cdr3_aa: CASRGAGGNQPQHF
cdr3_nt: TGTGCCAGCAGAGGGGCCGGAGGCAATCAGCCCCAGCATTTT

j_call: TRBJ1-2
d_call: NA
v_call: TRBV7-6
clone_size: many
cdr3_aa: CASSFSMGLDYGYTF
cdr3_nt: TGTGCCAGCAGCTTTAGTATGGGTTTAGACTATGGCTACACCTTC

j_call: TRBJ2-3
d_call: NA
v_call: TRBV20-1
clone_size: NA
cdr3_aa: CSASDGGQPTDTQYF
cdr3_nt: TGCAGTGCTAGTGATGGGGGGCAACCCACAGATACGCAGTATTTT

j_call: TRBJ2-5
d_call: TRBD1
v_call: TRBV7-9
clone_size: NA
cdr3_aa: CASSWDRDRGETQYF
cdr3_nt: TGTGCCAGCAGCTGGGACCGGGACAGGGGAGAGACCCAGTACTTC

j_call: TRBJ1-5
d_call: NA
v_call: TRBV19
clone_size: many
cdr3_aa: CASSIAGSYSNQPQHF
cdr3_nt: TGTGCCAGTAGTATAGCAGGATCTTATAGCAATCAGCCCCAGCATTTT

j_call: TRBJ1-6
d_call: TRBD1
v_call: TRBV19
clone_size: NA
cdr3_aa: CASSTGQGNSPLHF
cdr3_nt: TGTGCCAGTAGTACGGGACAGGGTAATTCACCCCTCCACTTT

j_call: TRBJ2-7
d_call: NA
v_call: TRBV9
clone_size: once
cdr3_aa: CASSVDVTGNTEAFYEQYF
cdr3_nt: TGTGCCAGCAGCGTAGATGTCACGGGAAACACTGAAGCTTTCTACGAGCAGTACTTC

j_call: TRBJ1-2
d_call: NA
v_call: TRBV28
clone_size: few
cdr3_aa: CASRTAGAQDYGYTF
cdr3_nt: TGTGCCAGCAGGACCGCCGGCGCTCAGGACTATGGCTACACCTTC

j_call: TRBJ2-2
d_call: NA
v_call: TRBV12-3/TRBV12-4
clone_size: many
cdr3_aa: CASSLGKDPASNTGELFF
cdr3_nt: TGTGCCAGCAGTTTAGGGAAAGATCCGGCTTCAAACACCGGGGAGCTGTTTTTT

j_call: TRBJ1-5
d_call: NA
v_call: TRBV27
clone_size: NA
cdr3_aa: CASSLNRAAYEHF
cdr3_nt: TGTGCCAGCAGTTTAAATCGGGCAGCCTACGAGCATTTT

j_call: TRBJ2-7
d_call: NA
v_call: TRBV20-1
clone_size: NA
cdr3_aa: CSARGLRDEQYF
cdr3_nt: TGCAGTGCTCGGGGACTTAGGGACGAGCAGTACTTC

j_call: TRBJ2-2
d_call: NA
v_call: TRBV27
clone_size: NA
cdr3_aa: CASSLANTGELFF
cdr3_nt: TGTGCCAGCAGTCTCGCGAACACCGGGGAGCTGTTTTTT